Sequencing of this TCR beta chain was carried out in a study of blood T cell repertoires in COVID-19. Study background: Acute and convalescent COVID-19 specimens originated in the United States, Italy and Spain.

Original methodology: Amplification with reference gene primers provided the estimates of nucleated cell counts. Sequenced by immunoSEQ multiplex PCR; TCRdb stores in-frame clones only, minus some. Clonal size and the V and J genes are those of that table, whereas D and trimming came from the DNA. Of 130,000 or so clones detected, around 89% appear once; the ten largest clones hold roughly 3.9%. Patients of the Seattle cohort, enrolled during active infection, were followed longitudinally. Germline assignment: CDR1 LNHDA and CDR2 SQIVND (reference sequence). The V and J ends lost 3 bases and 0 bases respectively, with 11 bases between them. The CDR3 runs to 15 residues.

The receptor was isolated from a man aged 55 to 70 with COVID-19, enrolled during active disease. This chain connects TRBV19 to TRBJ1-2; D remains unclear. Material for sequencing was peripheral blood. CDR3 coding DNA: TGTGCCAGTAGTATTCCAGCGGGAGCTAACTATGGCTACACCTTC. Protein product: CASSIPAGANYGYTF.